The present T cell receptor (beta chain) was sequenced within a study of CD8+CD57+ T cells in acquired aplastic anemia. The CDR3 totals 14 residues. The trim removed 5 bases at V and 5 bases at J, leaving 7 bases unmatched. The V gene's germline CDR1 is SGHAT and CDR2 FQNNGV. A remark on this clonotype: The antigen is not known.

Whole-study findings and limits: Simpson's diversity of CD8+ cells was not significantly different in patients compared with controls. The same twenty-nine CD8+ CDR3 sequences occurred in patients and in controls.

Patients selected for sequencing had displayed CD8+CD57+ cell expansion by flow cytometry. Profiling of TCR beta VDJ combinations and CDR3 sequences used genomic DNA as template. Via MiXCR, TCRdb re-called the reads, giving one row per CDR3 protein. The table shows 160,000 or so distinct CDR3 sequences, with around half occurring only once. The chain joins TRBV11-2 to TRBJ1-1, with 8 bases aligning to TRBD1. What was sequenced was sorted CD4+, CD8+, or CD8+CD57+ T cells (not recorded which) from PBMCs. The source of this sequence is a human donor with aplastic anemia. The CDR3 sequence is CASSLRTGRTEAFF. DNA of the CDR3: TGTGCCAGCAGCCTCCGGACAGGGAGAACTGAAGCTTTCTTT.